This T cell receptor (beta chain) was sequenced for a study of OX40 agonist ivuxolimab in advanced cancers. Whole-study results and caveats: The authors did not determine the antigen specificity of the expanded peripheral T cells. Also showing low normalized T-cell clonal expansion were some of the nonresponders. Among the lowest peripheral clonal expansion occurred in 0.1-3.0 mg/kg partial responders. There were, on average, more expanded clones in CD8+ T cells than in CD4+.

Germline V lookup: CDR1 MNHNS, CDR2 SASEGT. V shed 8 bases and J 7 bases; nucleotides not matched to a gene: 6. CDR3 size: 14 residues. The data were produced by immunoSEQ multiplex PCR, yet TCRdb's version contains in-frame clones alone and is incomplete. Of about 69,000 clones in the sample, about 85% were seen once. As concerns this clone: Its specificity is unknown.

The clonotype comes from an adult with an advanced solid tumor such as melanoma, head and neck, liver or kidney cancer. The V gene is TRBV6-1, the J gene TRBJ2-1; TRBD2 aligns across 12 bases. The material sequenced was CD4+ or CD8+ T cells sorted from blood, taken in a trial of the OX40 agonist ivuxolimab. This chain's CDR3 is CASDLTSGGNEQFF. The CDR3 nucleotides read TGTGCCAGCGATTTGACTAGCGGGGGAAATGAGCAGTTCTTC.